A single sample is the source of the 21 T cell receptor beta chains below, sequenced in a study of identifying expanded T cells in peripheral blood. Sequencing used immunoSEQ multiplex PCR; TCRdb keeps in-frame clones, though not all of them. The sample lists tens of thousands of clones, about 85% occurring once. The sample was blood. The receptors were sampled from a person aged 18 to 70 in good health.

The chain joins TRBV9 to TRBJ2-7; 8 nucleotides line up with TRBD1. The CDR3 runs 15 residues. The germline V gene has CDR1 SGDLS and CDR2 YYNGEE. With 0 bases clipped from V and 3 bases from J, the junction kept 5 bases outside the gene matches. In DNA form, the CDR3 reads TGTGCCAGCAGCGTAGTCAGGGGGCGGGTCTACGAGCAGTACTTC. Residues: CASSVVRGRVYEQYF.

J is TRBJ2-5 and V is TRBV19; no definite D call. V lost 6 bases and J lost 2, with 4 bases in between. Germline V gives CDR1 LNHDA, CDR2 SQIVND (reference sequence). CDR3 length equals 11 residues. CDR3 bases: TGTGCCAGTAGAGGACAAGAGACCCAGTACTTC. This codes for CASRGQETQYF. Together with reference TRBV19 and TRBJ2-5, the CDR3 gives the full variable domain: DGGITQSPKYLFRKEGQNVTLSCEQNLNHDAMYWYRQDPGQGLRLIYYSQIVNDFQKGDIAEGYSVSREKKESFPLTVTSAQKNPTAFYLCASRGQETQYFGPGTRLLVL.

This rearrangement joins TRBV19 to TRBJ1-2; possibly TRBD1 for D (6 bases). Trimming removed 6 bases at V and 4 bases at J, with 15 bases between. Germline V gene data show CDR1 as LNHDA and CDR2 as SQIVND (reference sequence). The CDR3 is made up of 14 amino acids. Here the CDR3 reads CASSTGISPYGYTF. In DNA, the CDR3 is TGTGCCAGTAGCACAGGGATATCACCCTATGGCTACACCTTC.

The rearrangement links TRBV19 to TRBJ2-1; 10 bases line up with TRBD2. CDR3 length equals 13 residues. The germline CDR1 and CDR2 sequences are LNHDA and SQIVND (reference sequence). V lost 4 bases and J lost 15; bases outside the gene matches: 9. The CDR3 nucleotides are TGTGCCAGTAGTAACCAGCGGGGGGGCTTCCGGTTCTTC. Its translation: CASSNQRGGFRFF.

The CDR3 DNA reads TGTGCCTGGAGTGAGGACAGGCCCATGAGGGTTACCATATATTTT. It yields the protein CAWSEDRPMRVTIYF. The chain employs TRBV30 and TRBJ1-3; 7 bases match TRBD1. The CDR3 runs 15 residues. Germline trimming cut 1 base from V and 10 bases from J; bases unmatched to any gene: 13. The germline V gene encodes CDR1 GTSNPN and CDR2 SVGIG (reference sequence).

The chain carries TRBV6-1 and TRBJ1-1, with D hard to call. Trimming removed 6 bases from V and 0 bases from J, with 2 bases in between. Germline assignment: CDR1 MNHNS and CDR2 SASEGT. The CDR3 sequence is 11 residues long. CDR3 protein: CASSVNTEAFF. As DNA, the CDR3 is TGTGCCAGCAGCGTGAACACTGAAGCTTTCTTT.

CDR3 region: CASSEAGVRGYTF. Here the CDR3 DNA reads TGTGCCAGCAGTGAAGCGGGGGTTCGCGGCTACACCTTC. The chain employs TRBV6-1 and TRBJ1-2, with a weak D call TRBD1 (5 bases). Germline V lookup: CDR1 MNHNS, CDR2 SASEGT. The V end lost 0 bases, the J end lost 8 bases, and 10 bases lay between the germline ends. The CDR3 has 13 amino acids.

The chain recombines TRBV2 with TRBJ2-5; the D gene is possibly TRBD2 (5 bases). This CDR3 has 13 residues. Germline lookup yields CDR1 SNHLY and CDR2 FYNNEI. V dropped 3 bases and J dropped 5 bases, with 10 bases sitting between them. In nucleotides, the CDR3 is TGTGCCAGCAGTGAGATGAGAGGGGAGACCCAGTACTTC. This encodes CASSEMRGETQYF.

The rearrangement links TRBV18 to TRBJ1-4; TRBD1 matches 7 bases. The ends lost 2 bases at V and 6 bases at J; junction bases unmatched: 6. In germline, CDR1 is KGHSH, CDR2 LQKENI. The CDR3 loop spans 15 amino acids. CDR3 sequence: CASSPTGTVYEKLFF. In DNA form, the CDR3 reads TGTGCCAGCTCACCAACCGGGACAGTTTATGAAAAACTGTTTTTT.

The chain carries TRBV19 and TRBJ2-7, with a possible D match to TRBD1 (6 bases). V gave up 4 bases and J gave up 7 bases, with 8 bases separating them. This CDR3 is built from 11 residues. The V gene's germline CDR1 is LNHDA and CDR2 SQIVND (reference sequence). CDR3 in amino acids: CASSTGVEQYF. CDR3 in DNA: TGTGCCAGTAGTACAGGGGTGGAGCAGTACTTC.

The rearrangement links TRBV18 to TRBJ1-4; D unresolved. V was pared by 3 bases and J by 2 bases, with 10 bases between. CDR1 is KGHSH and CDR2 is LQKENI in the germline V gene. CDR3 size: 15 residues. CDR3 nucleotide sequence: TGTGCCAGCTCACCCGGGTTGATCACTAATGAAAAACTGTTTTTT. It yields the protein CASSPGLITNEKLFF.

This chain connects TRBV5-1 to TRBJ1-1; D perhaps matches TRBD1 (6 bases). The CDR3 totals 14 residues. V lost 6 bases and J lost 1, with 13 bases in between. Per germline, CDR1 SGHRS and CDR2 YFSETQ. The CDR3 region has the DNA TGCGCCAGCACCCAGGGGCCGGGGAACACTGAAGCTTTCTTT. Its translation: CASTQGPGNTEAFF. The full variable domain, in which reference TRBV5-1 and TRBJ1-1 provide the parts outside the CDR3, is KAGVTQTPRYLIKTRGQQVTLSCSPISGHRSVSWYQQTPGQGLQFLFEYFSETQRNKGNFPGRFSGRQFSNSRSEMNVSTLELGDSALYLCASTQGPGNTEAFFGQGTRLTVV.

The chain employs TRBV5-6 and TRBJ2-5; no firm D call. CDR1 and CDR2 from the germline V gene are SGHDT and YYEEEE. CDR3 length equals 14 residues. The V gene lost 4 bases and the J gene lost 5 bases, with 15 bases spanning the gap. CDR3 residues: CASSGPLGKETQYF. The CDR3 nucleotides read TGTGCCAGCAGCGGGCCATTGGGAAAGGAGACCCAGTACTTC.

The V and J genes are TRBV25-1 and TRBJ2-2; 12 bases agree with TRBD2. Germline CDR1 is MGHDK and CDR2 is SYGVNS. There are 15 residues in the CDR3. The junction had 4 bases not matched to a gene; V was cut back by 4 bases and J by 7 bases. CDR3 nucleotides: TGTGCCAGCAGTGGACTAGCGGGGGTCCTCGGGGAGCTGTTTTTT. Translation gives CASSGLAGVLGELFF.

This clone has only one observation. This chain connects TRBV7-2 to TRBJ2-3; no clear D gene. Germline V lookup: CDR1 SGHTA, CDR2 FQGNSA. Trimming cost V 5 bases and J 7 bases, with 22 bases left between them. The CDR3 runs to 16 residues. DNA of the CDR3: TGTGCCAGCAGCCGACCTCCCTACGACATCACGCATACGCAGTATTTT. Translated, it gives CASSRPPYDITHTQYF.

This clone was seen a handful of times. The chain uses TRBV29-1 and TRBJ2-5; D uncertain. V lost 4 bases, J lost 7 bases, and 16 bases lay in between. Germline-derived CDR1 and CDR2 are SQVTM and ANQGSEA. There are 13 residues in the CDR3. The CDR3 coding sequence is TGCAGCGTTGCCGAAATTCAAGCGCTGACCCAGTACTTC. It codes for CSVAEIQALTQYF.

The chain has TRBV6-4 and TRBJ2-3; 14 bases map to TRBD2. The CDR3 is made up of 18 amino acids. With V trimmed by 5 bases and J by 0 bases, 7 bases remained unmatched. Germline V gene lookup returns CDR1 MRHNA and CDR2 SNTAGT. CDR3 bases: TGTGCCAGCAGTCGTGGACTAGCGGGGGGAAAGAGCACAGATACGCAGTATTTT. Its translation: CASSRGLAGGKSTDTQYF.

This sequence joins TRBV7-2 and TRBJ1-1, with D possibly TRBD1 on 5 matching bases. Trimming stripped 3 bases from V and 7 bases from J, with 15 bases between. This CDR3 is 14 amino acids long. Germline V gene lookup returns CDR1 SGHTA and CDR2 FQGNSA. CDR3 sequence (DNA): TGTGCCAGCAGCTTGCCAGGGTCGAAATTTGAAGCTTTCTTT. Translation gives CASSLPGSKFEAFF.

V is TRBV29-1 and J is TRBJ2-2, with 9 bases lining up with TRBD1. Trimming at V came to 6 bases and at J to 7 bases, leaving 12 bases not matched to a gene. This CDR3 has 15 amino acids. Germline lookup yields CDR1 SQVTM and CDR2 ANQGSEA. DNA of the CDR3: TGCAGCGTAGCCCAAGGGACAGGGAGGGGCGGGGAGCTGTTTTTT. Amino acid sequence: CSVAQGTGRGGELFF.

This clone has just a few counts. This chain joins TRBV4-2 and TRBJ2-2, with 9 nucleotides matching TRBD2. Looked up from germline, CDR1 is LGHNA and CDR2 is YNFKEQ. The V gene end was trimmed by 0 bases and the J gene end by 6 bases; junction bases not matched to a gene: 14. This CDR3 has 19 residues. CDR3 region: CASSQDGTSISTGSGELFF. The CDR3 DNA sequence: TGTGCCAGCAGCCAAGATGGGACTAGCATTTCGACTGGATCCGGGGAGCTGTTTTTT.

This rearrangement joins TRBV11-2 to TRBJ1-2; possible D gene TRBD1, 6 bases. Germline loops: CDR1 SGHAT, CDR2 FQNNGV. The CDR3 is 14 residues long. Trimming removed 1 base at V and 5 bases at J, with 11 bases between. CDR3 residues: CASSLAHRDYGYTF. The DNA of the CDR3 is TGTGCCAGCAGCTTAGCCCACAGGGATTATGGCTACACCTTC.